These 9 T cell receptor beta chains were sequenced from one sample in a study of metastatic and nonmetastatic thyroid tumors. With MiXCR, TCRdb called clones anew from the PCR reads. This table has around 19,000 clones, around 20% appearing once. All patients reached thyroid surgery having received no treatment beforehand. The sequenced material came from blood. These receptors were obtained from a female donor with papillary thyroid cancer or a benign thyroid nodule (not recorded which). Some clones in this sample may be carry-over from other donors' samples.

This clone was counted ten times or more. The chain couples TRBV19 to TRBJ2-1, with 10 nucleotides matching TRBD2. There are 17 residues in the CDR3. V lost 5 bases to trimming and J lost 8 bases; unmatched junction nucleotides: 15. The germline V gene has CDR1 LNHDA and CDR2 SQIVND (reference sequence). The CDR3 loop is CASSHPGRAGGMDEQFF. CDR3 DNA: TGTGCCAGTAGTCATCCGGGGAGAGCGGGGGGGATGGATGAGCAGTTCTTC.

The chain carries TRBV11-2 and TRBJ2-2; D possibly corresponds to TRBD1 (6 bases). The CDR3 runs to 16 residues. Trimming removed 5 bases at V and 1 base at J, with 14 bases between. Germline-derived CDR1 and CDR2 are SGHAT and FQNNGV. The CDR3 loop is CASSKGHALNTGELFF. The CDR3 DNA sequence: TGTGCCAGCAGCAAGGGACACGCCTTGAACACCGGGGAGCTGTTTTTT. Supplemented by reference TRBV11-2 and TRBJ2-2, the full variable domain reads EAGVAQSPRYKIIEKRQSVAFWCNPISGHATLYWYQQILGQGPKLLIQFQNNGVVDDSQLPKDRFSAERLKGVDSTLKIQPAKLEDSAVYLCASSKGHALNTGELFFGEGSRLTVL.

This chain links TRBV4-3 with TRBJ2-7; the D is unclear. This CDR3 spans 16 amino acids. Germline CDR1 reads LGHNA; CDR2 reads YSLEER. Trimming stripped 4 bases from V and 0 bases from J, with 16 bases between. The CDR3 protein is CASSRAVGLSSYEQYF. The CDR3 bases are TGCGCCAGCAGCCGAGCCGTTGGGCTTAGCTCCTACGAGCAGTACTTC.

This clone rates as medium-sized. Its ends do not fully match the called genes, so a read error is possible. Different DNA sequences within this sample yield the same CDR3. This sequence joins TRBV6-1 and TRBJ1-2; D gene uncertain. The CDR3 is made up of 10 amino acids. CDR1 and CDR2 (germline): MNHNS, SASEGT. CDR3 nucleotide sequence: TGTGCCAGCAGGGAAGATGGCTACACCTTC. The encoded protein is CASREDGYTF.

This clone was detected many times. This CDR3 is CASTELKNRNNQPQHF. The CDR3 DNA sequence: TGTGCCAGTACTGAGTTGAAGAACAGGAACAATCAGCCCCAGCATTTT. The V gene is TRBV19, the J gene TRBJ1-5, with a tentative D call TRBD1 (5 bases). The CDR3 has 16 residues. Germline CDR1 and CDR2: LNHDA and SQIVND (reference sequence). The germline V and J ends were trimmed by 7 bases and 3 bases, with 19 bases remaining between them.

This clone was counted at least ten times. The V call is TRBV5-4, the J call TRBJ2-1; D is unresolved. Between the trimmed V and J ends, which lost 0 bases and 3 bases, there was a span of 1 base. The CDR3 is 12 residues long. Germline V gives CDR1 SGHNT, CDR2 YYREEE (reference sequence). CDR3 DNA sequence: TGTGCCAGCAGCTTGGACTACAATGAGCAGTTCTTC. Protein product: CASSLDYNEQFF.

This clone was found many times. The CDR3 nucleotides read TGTGCCAGCAGCTTAGGGGACCGCCAAGAGACCCAGTACTTC. Translation: CASSLGDRQETQYF. This chain connects TRBV7-8 to TRBJ2-5; D may correspond to TRBD1 or TRBD2 (5 bases each). The CDR3 is 14 amino acids. Deletions cut 1 base from V and 1 base from J, with 7 bases between. Germline V lookup: CDR1 SGHVS, CDR2 FQNEAQ.

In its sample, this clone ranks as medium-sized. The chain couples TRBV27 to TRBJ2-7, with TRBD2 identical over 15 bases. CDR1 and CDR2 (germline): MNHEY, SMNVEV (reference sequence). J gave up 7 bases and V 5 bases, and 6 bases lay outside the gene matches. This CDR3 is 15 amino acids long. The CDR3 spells CASSGLGLAGGEQYF. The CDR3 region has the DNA TGTGCCAGCAGTGGCCTCGGACTAGCGGGAGGGGAGCAGTACTTC.

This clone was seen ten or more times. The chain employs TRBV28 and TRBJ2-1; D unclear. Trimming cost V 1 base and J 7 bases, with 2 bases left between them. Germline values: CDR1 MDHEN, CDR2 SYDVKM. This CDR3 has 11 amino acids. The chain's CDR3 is CASSLSNEQFF. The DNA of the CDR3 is TGTGCCAGCAGTTTATCGAATGAGCAGTTCTTC. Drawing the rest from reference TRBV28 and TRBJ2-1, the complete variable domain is DVKVTQSSRYLVKRTGEKVFLECVQDMDHENMFWYRQDPGLGLRLIYFSYDVKMKEKGDIPEGYSVSREKKERFSLILESASTNQTSMYLCASSLSNEQFFGPGTRLTVL.